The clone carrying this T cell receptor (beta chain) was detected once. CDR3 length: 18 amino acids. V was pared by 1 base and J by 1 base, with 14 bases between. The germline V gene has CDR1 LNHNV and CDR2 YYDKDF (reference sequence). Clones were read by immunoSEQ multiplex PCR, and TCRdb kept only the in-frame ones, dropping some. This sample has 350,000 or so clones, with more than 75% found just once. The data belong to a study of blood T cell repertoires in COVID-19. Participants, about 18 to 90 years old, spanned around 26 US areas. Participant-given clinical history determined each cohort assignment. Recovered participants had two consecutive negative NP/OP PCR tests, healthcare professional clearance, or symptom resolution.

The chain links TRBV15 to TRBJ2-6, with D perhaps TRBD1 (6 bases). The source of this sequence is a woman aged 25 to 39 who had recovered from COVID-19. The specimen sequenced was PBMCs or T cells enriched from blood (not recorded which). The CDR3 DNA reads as TGTGCCACCAGCAGAGCAGGCAGGGGAGATTCTGGGGCCAACGTCCTGACTTTC. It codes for CATSRAGRGDSGANVLTF. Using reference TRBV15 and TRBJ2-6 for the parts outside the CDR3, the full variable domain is DAMVIQNPRYQVTQFGKPVTLSCSQTLNHNVMYWYQQKSSQAPKLLFHYYDKDFNNEADTPDNFQSRRPNTSFCFLDIRSPGLGDTAMYLCATSRAGRGDSGANVLTFGAGSRLTVL.